This T cell receptor beta chain was sequenced in a study of blood T cell repertoires in COVID-19. Study at large: The cDNA or gDNA used as material had been derived from T cells, B-cell-depleted T cells, or PBMCs.

TCRdb's copy holds only in-frame clones and misses some; the assay was immunoSEQ multiplex PCR. The sample records 430,000 or so clones, 85% to 90% being singletons. Cohort placement rested on clinical history that participants reported themselves. This TCR derives from a middle-aged woman who had recovered from COVID-19. Sample: PBMCs or T cells enriched from blood (not recorded which).

The CDR3 DNA reads TGCAGCGGCGGTTCCGGGACAGGGAACACCGGGGAGCTGTTTTTT. It translates to CSGGSGTGNTGELFF. The chain joins TRBV29-1 to TRBJ2-2; 8 bases fit TRBD1. The CDR3 is 15 residues long. V was clipped by 7 bases and J by 1 base; unmatched bases: 8. CDR1 is SQVTM, CDR2 ANQGSEA, per germline.